A single sample gave rise to the 10 T cell receptor beta chains below, sequenced in a study of blood T cell repertoires in COVID-19. This table comes from immunoSEQ multiplex PCR, and its TCRdb copy is limited to in-frame clones, with some not included. The profile shows 55,000 to 75,000 clones, about 83% of them singletons. The sequencing input was peripheral blood. The source is a human donor in a cohort sampled during active COVID-19.

This clone was seen once. The chain is built from TRBV5-6 and TRBJ1-5; D call uncertain. Per germline, CDR1 SGHDT and CDR2 YYEEEE. The CDR3 is 12 residues long. V lost 0 bases and J lost 9, with 7 bases in between. The CDR3: CASSLAEGPQHF. CDR3 bases: TGTGCCAGCAGCTTGGCCGAGGGGCCCCAGCATTTT.

The chain uses TRBV7-2 and TRBJ2-5, with TRBD1 as a possible D gene (6 bases). Trimming cost V 0 bases and J 5 bases, with 16 bases left between them. This CDR3 is built from 16 residues. The germline CDR1 and CDR2 sequences are SGHTA and FQGNSA. CDR3 DNA sequence: TGTGCCAGCAGCTTAGCGATACAGGGCGGCAGGGAGACCCAGTACTTC. Translated: CASSLAIQGGRETQYF.

The rearrangement uses TRBV6-5 and TRBJ2-1; TRBD2 aligns across 10 bases. The V segment lost 0 bases and the J segment 10 bases; nucleotides outside the gene matches: 9. The CDR3 runs 16 residues. Germline-derived CDR1 and CDR2 are MNHEY and SVGAGI. CDR3 in amino acids: CASSYSGLADPWEQFF. The DNA of the CDR3 is TGTGCCAGCAGTTACTCCGGACTAGCGGATCCCTGGGAGCAGTTCTTC.

This chain joins TRBV5-5 and TRBJ2-1; TRBD2 is a possible D gene (5 bases). The CDR3 runs 17 residues. V lost 4 bases and J lost 1, with 18 bases in between. Looked up from germline, CDR1 is SGHKS and CDR2 is YYEKEE (reference sequence). The CDR3 loop is CASSPFLSSESYNEQFF. For the CDR3, the DNA is TGTGCCAGCAGCCCCTTTCTGAGTAGCGAGTCCTACAATGAGCAGTTCTTC.

This rearrangement joins TRBV3-1 (or the pseudogene TRBV3-2) to TRBJ2-2; TRBD2 agrees at 10 bases. This CDR3 is 17 amino acids long. The V segment lost 0 bases and the J segment 3 bases; nucleotides outside the gene matches: 4. CDR1 is LGHDT and CDR2 is YNNKEL in the germline V gene (reference sequence). CDR3 sequence reads: CASSQEYSGGDTGELFF. DNA of the CDR3: TGTGCCAGCAGCCAAGAATACAGCGGGGGGGACACCGGGGAGCTGTTTTTT.

This chain connects TRBV29-1 to TRBJ1-2, with a possible D match to TRBD1 (5 bases). This CDR3 has 12 amino acids. V lost 7 bases and J lost 5, with 14 bases in between. From germline, CDR1 is SQVTM and CDR2 ANQGSEA. The CDR3 spells CSATPAGYGYTF. CDR3 sequence (DNA): TGCAGCGCGACCCCGGCAGGGTATGGCTACACCTTC. Supplemented by reference TRBV29-1 and TRBJ1-2, the full variable domain reads SAVISQKPSRDICQRGTSLTIQCQVDSQVTMMFWYRQQPGQSLTLIATANQGSEATYESGFVIDKFPISRPNLTFSTLTVSNMSPEDSSIYLCSATPAGYGYTFGSGTRLTVV.

This clone was seen a few times. The J gene is TRBJ1-4, the V gene TRBV25-1; TRBD1 matches at 8 bases. This CDR3 is built from 15 residues. Germline loops: CDR1 MGHDK, CDR2 SYGVNS. Trimming removed 8 bases from V and 2 bases from J; junction bases left unmatched: 7. CDR3 sequence: CASRDRRMTNEKLFF. The CDR3 coding sequence is TGTGCCAGCCGGGACAGGAGAATGACTAATGAAAAACTGTTTTTT.

The genes are TRBV29-1 and TRBJ2-7; D remains ambiguous. Germline V gene data show CDR1 as SQVTM and CDR2 as ANQGSEA. The CDR3 spans 11 residues. V was cut by 4 bases and J by 0 bases, with 4 bases left in between. As DNA, the CDR3 is TGCAGCGTTGTAAACTCCTACGAGCAGTACTTC. Encoded protein: CSVVNSYEQYF.

The chain combines TRBV5-6 with TRBJ1-2; no clear D. V shed 3 bases and J shed 6 bases, with 15 bases lying between them. There are 14 residues in the CDR3. Germline CDR1 is SGHDT and CDR2 is YYEEEE. The CDR3 region has the DNA TGTGCCAGCAGCTCCCGGGGAGTTGGACATGGCTACACCTTC. Its translation is CASSSRGVGHGYTF. Full variable domain (remainder filled in from reference TRBV5-6 and TRBJ1-2): DAGVTQSPTHLIKTRGQQVTLRCSPKSGHDTVSWYQQALGQGPQFIFQYYEEEERQRGNFPDRFSGHQFPNYSSELNVNALLLGDSALYLCASSSRGVGHGYTFGSGTRLTVV.

The chain employs TRBV19 and TRBJ1-4; maybe TRBD1 (5 bases). The V end lost 7 bases, the J end lost 6 bases, and 18 bases lay between the germline ends. Per germline, CDR1 LNHDA and CDR2 SQIVND (reference sequence). This CDR3 contains 15 residues. CDR3 protein: CASNPGPGKYEKLFF. CDR3 nucleotide sequence: TGTGCCAGTAATCCAGGGCCCGGCAAATATGAAAAACTGTTTTTT. The variable domain in full, completed from reference TRBV19 and TRBJ1-4, reads DGGITQSPKYLFRKEGQNVTLSCEQNLNHDAMYWYRQDPGQGLRLIYYSQIVNDFQKGDIAEGYSVSREKKESFPLTVTSAQKNPTAFYLCASNPGPGKYEKLFFGSGTQLSVL.